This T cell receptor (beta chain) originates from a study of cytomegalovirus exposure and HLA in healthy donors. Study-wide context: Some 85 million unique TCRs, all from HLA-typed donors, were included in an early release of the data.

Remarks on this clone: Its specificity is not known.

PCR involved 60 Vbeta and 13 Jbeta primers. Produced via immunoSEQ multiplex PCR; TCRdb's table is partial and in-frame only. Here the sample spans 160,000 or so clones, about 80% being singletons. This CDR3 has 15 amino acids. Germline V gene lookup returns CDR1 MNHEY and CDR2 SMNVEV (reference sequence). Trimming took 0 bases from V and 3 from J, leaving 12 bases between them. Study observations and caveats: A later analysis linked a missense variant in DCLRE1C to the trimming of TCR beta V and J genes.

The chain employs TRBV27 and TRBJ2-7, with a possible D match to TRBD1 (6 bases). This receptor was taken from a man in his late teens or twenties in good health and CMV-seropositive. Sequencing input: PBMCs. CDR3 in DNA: TGTGCCAGCAGTTTATCGACGGGACAATTCTACGAGCAGTACTTC. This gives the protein CASSLSTGQFYEQYF.